Each of the 14 T cell receptor beta chains below was sequenced from the same sample in a study of CD8+ T cells in alopecia areata. The authors extracted RNA and reverse transcribed it into cDNA as the sequencing template. Profiling relied on immunoSEQ multiplex PCR, and the TCRdb table lists in-frame clones only, not all of them. The sample lists roughly 250,000 clones; 65% to 70% were seen once. This specimen consisted of CD4+ T cells sorted from blood, obtained at week 0. These TCRs come from a human donor with alopecia areata.

The rearrangement links TRBV4-3 to TRBJ2-6, with D hard to call. V lost 5 bases and J lost 0, with 5 bases in between. The CDR3 sequence is 14 residues long. Germline CDR1 is LGHNA and CDR2 is YSLEER. The CDR3 loop is CASSYRSGANVLTF. The CDR3 DNA reads TGCGCCAGCAGCTATCGCTCTGGGGCCAACGTCCTGACTTTC.

The chain links TRBV4-2 to TRBJ1-4; D is perhaps TRBD1 (5 bases). The V end lost 1 base, the J end lost 3 bases, and 21 bases lay between the germline ends. Germline CDR1 is LGHNA and CDR2 is YNFKEQ. The CDR3 consists of 19 residues. Here the CDR3 reads CASSQGTIGAFTPNEKLFF. CDR3 bases: TGTGCCAGCAGCCAAGGCACGATCGGGGCATTTACTCCTAATGAAAAACTGTTTTTT.

This clone was seen once. The gene calls are TRBV14 and TRBJ2-1; D might be TRBD1 (6 bases). V lost 0 bases and J 3 bases, leaving 9 bases between the germline ends. Looked up from germline, CDR1 is SGHDN and CDR2 is FVKESK. The CDR3 length is 15 residues. CDR3 region: CASSQDRGIYNEQFF. The CDR3, as DNA: TGTGCCAGCAGCCAAGATAGGGGGATCTACAATGAGCAGTTCTTC.

The chain carries TRBV29-1 and TRBJ1-2; 7 positions agree with TRBD1. Per the germline V gene, CDR1 is SQVTM and CDR2 is ANQGSEA. The CDR3 extends over 12 amino acids. Trimming removed 7 bases from V and 4 bases from J; junction bases left unmatched: 6. The CDR3 loop is CSDRDRLYGYTF. The CDR3 nucleotides read TGCAGCGATCGGGACAGACTCTATGGCTACACCTTC.

The chain combines TRBV2 with TRBJ1-2; D possibly corresponds to TRBD1 (5 bases). The CDR3 runs to 14 residues. V gave up 7 bases and J gave up 0 bases, with 12 bases separating them. Per the germline V gene, CDR1 is SNHLY and CDR2 is FYNNEI. The CDR3 DNA follows: TGTGCCAGCACTTCGGCAGGGACTAACTATGGCTACACCTTC. It encodes CASTSAGTNYGYTF.

The rearrangement joins TRBV6-6 to TRBJ1-2; 7 bases match TRBD1. This CDR3 region has 14 residues. The ends lost 6 bases at V and 3 bases at J; junction bases unmatched: 7. Germline CDR1 reads MNHNY; CDR2 reads SVGAGI (reference sequence). CDR3 residues: CASSRRTGDYGYTF. The CDR3, as DNA: TGTGCCAGCAGCCGAAGAACAGGGGACTATGGCTACACCTTC.

The chain recombines TRBV9 with TRBJ2-3; 7 bases are shared with TRBD1. V gave up 2 bases and J gave up 2 bases; unmatched junction bases: 5. Germline CDR1 reads SGDLS; CDR2 reads YYNGEE. This CDR3 region has 15 residues. The CDR3 sequence is CASSVTGTVTDTQYF. The CDR3 region has the DNA TGTGCCAGCAGCGTGACCGGGACAGTCACAGATACGCAGTATTTT.

The chain employs TRBV11-2 and TRBJ2-3; D remains ambiguous. CDR1 is SGHAT and CDR2 is FQNNGV in the germline V gene. This CDR3 has 12 amino acids. V was pared by 1 base and J by 7 bases, with 6 bases between. The CDR3 DNA sequence: TGTGCCAGCAGCTTAGTCCTCCATACGCAGTATTTT. Translating it yields CASSLVLHTQYF.

This chain uses TRBV5-6 with TRBJ1-1; D is possibly TRBD1 (6 bases). Germline V lookup: CDR1 SGHDT, CDR2 YYEEEE. V was clipped by 6 bases and J by 5 bases, with 17 bases between them. This CDR3 contains 14 residues. CDR3 amino acids: CASNTGFWSTEAFF. CDR3 coding DNA: TGTGCCAGCAATACAGGGTTCTGGAGTACTGAAGCTTTCTTT.

This clone was recorded a few times. This chain links TRBV5-1 with TRBJ1-1; D unresolved. This CDR3 is built from 13 residues. Trimming pared 4 bases from V and 3 bases from J, leaving 10 bases between. Germline V CDR1 and CDR2: SGHRS, YFSETQ. The CDR3 loop reads CASSAQTDTEAFF. The CDR3 DNA sequence: TGCGCCAGCAGCGCACAGACGGACACTGAAGCTTTCTTT.

In the case of this clone: The germline gene is not matched at one end of the junction; a read error may be the cause. V gene TRBV29-1 combines with J gene TRBJ2-5, with D unclear. The CDR3 is 12 amino acids. CDR1 and CDR2 (germline): SQVTM, ANQGSEA. Here the CDR3 reads CSVILSQETLYF. As DNA, the CDR3 is TGCAGCGTCATACTCTCTCAAGAGACCCTGTACTTC.

This rearrangement joins TRBV27 to TRBJ2-3; weak D call: TRBD1 (6 bases). The CDR3 is made up of 15 amino acids. Germline-derived CDR1 and CDR2 are MNHEY and SMNVEV (reference sequence). V was clipped by 2 bases and J by 2 bases, with 11 bases between them. The CDR3 DNA reads TGTGCCAGCAGTTTAAGACAGGTCCTCACAGATACGCAGTATTTT. This gives the protein CASSLRQVLTDTQYF.

The chain recombines TRBV5-1 with TRBJ2-5, with TRBD1 identical over 7 bases. The CDR3 totals 14 residues. The germline CDR1 and CDR2 sequences are SGHRS and YFSETQ. V was clipped by 1 base and J by 4 bases; unmatched bases: 4. The CDR3 sequence is CASSLMAGGETQYF. CDR3 nucleotide sequence: TGCGCCAGCAGCTTGATGGCAGGGGGAGAGACCCAGTACTTC.

This chain uses TRBV7-2 with TRBJ2-1; D might be TRBD1 (6 bases). The CDR3 covers 13 residues. From germline, CDR1 is SGHTA and CDR2 FQGNSA. Trimming took off 3 bases at V and 10 bases at J, with 13 bases between the two ends. CDR3 sequence: CASSLRQGYEQFF. The CDR3 nucleotides are TGTGCCAGCAGCTTGCGCCAGGGGTACGAGCAGTTCTTC.